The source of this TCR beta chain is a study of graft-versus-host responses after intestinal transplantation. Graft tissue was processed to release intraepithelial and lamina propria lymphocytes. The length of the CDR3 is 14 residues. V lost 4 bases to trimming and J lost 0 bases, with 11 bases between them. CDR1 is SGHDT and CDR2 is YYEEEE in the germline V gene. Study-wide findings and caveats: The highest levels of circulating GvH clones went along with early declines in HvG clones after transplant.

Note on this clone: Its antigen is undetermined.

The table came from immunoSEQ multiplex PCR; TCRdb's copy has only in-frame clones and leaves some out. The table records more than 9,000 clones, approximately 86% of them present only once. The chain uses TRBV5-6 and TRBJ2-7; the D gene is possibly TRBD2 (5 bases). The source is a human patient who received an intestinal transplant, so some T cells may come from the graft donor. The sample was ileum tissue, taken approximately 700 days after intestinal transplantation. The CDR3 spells CASSPLEASYEQYF. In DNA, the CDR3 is TGTGCCAGCAGCCCCCTGGAGGCCTCCTACGAGCAGTACTTC.